This entry is about one T cell receptor beta chain. Clones were read by immunoSEQ multiplex PCR, and TCRdb kept only the in-frame ones, dropping some. The top ten clones hold roughly 12% of a sample with 140,000 to 150,000 clones, 85% to 90% of them seen once. This specimen comes from a study of blood T cell repertoires in COVID-19. The CDR3 is 13 amino acids. Looked up from germline, CDR1 is SGHTA and CDR2 is FQGNSA. Trimming stripped 2 bases from V and 8 bases from J, with 10 bases between. The receptor's source is a man in his 60s who had recovered from COVID-19. What was sequenced was PBMCs or T cells enriched from blood (not recorded which). The rearrangement links TRBV7-2 to TRBJ1-3; D is ambiguous. The CDR3, as DNA: TGTGCCAGCAGCTTAAGCCCCCGAGACACCATATATTTT. Residues: CASSLSPRDTIYF.